These T cell receptor beta chains were read from a single sample in a study of cytomegalovirus exposure and HLA in healthy donors. Assay: immunoSEQ multiplex PCR; the TCRdb copy retains only in-frame clones and omits some. Here the sample spans 80,000 to 130,000 clones, about 75% being singletons. The specimen sequenced was PBMCs. Receptors were obtained from a woman between 18 and 29 years old in good health and CMV-seropositive. Both conserved end residues are trimmed from each CDR3. A D gene is named only where the DNA matches it firmly.

>TRBV12-5|11|TRBJ2-5|TRBD2
ASGLAGGETQY
>TRBV5-1|13|TRBJ2-1|TRBD2
ASSPGTSGPNEQF
>TRBV7-9|12|TRBJ2-5|TRBD1
ASSLYRGQETQY
>TRBV7-3|16|TRBJ1-1|TRBD1
ASSPSRQGGRGDTEAF
>TRBV28|12|TRBJ1-5|TRBD1
ASRTGGTGQPQH
>TRBV6-4|13|TRBJ2-5|TRBD1
ASSPGTGLEETQY
>TRBV28|14|TRBJ1-5|TRBD1
ASSPLTGGGNQPQH
>TRBV27|12|TRBJ2-7|TRBD1
ASSPGQPTPRQY
>TRBV29-1|11|TRBJ1-2|NA
SVELSVDYGYT
>TRBV30|14|TRBJ2-5|TRBD2
AWSVGVQLAGETQY
>TRBV19|11|TRBJ2-7|NA
ASSSTGTPLLV
>TRBV28|14|TRBJ2-1|TRBD2
ASSPPGLVLYNEQF
>TRBV6-5|11|TRBJ1-5|NA
ASSRDSNQPQH
>TRBV11-2|12|TRBJ1-5|TRBD1
ASSLDRVNQPQH
>TRBV9|13|TRBJ2-1|TRBD2
ASSVAGGPWGEQF
>TRBV7-9|13|TRBJ2-1|TRBD2
ASSRITGTNNEQF
>TRBV5-4|12|TRBJ2-2|TRBD2
ASSVTSGSGELF
>TRBV6-1|13|TRBJ2-1|NA
ASSLATSSYNEQF
>TRBV10-3|12|TRBJ2-7|NA
AISESTASYEQY
>TRBV19|11|TRBJ2-5|NA
ASSIALPETQY
>TRBV5-1|11|TRBJ2-7|TRBD2
ASSSSGNYEQY
>TRBV7-3|12|TRBJ2-7|TRBD2
ASSLLAGSYEQY
>TRBV6-4|12|TRBJ1-1|NA
ASRGTYKNTEAF
>TRBV29-1|14|TRBJ2-1|NA
SVEVAVGGSYNEQF
>TRBV7-9|13|TRBJ2-5|NA
ASSETRKSQETQY